Sequencing of this T cell receptor (beta chain) was carried out in a study of T-cell reconstitution after alpha-beta-depleted transplantation in children. Molecular barcoding with unique molecular identifiers was used for the TCRbeta library. TCRdb processed the PCR reads anew with MiXCR; each CDR3 protein has one entry. The sample yields approximately 83,000 distinct CDR3 sequences, more than 10% seen once. This CDR3 has 13 residues. Germline CDR1 LNHDA, CDR2 SQIVND (reference sequence). V was pared by 6 bases and J by 3 bases, with 9 bases between. This clonotype was found many times. This specimen consisted of PBMCs from the stem cell graft donor, obtained from the stem cell graft. The TCR comes from a human donor who donated a stem cell graft to a child with inherited bone marrow failure. This chain connects TRBV19 to TRBJ1-5; TRBD1 is a possible D gene (6 bases). The CDR3 protein is CASSGGPNQPQHF. CDR3 bases: TGTGCCAGTAGCGGGGGGCCCAATCAGCCCCAGCATTTT.